Listed below are T cell receptor beta chains from one sample, sequenced in a study of T cells expressing NK-cell markers. TCRdb reanalyzed the 5' RACE reads, giving one entry per CDR3 protein sequence and no DNA. Recorded for this sample: about 180,000 distinct CDR3 sequences. Sequencing was done on a sample of blood T cells: a sorted CD56 or NKG2C T cell subset, CD4+ or CD8+ T cells, or bulk PBMC T cells (not recorded which). These receptors all come from a woman aged 18-70 years in good health. The CDR3 runs from the conserved cysteine through the conserved F or W.

j_gene,len,v_gene,CDR3aa
TRBJ2-3,15,TRBV4-2,CASSRLLDSTDTQYF
TRBJ1-3,15,TRBV5-1,CASSKQGASGNTIYF
TRBJ1-4,12,TRBV20-1,CSAIGEGEKLFF
TRBJ1-1,14,TRBV10-3,CAISGGVGATEAFF
TRBJ2-4,16,TRBV4-2,CASSQDLAGVTNIQYF
TRBJ1-5,13,TRBV12-5,CASGLGRVWPQHF
TRBJ2-3,12,TRBV12-3/TRBV12-4,CASSPGLDTQYF
TRBJ2-5,15,TRBV10-2,CASSWTSSYQETQYF
TRBJ2-5,13,TRBV20-1,CSASKGRGETQYF
TRBJ1-1,15,TRBV6-1,CASSPPENRVTEAFF
TRBJ2-6,19,TRBV7-3,CASSLSVGGLGSGANVLTF
TRBJ2-3,20,TRBV20-1,CSARGRRGRGPPLTTDTQYF
TRBJ2-7,14,TRBV20-1,CSASISSGDYEQYF
TRBJ2-7,13,TRBV6-6,CASSYTSYNEQYF
TRBJ1-5,15,TRBV20-1,CSANPRGRDNQPQHF
TRBJ2-7,17,TRBV5-1,CASSLGGAAGDWGEQYF
TRBJ2-5,14,TRBV24-1,CATSDPTGGETQYF
TRBJ2-1,14,TRBV20-1,CSASRLGWDNEQFF
TRBJ2-5,14,TRBV3-1,CASSHLGQGETQYF
TRBJ1-5,17,TRBV4-1,CASSPGARGLDSQPQHF
TRBJ2-2,13,TRBV4-2,CASSQDLLRELFF
TRBJ2-7,15,TRBV5-1,CASSLGTVSSYEQYF
TRBJ2-7,17,TRBV9,CASSVGLAGDPTYEQYF
TRBJ2-7,12,TRBV2,CASREDRVEQYF
TRBJ1-2,16,TRBV5-1,CASSLGQGASQGSYTF
TRBJ1-2,14,TRBV6-5,CASSDSGRNYGYTF
TRBJ2-5,18,TRBV4-1,CASSQDLAGAAVGETQYF
TRBJ2-3,16,TRBV7-3,CASSLMGGGFTDTQYF
TRBJ1-1,13,TRBV20-1,CSASRDWNTEAFF
TRBJ2-1,15,TRBV5-1,CASKTFSGIANEQFF
TRBJ2-1,14,TRBV4-1,CASSTRTGNNEQFF
TRBJ2-1,18,TRBV5-1,CASSPGLAGALRDNEQFF
TRBJ2-2,17,TRBV6-5,CASSYVVLAGGTGELFF
TRBJ1-2,16,TRBV19,CASSIQRGGAGYGYTF
TRBJ2-1,15,TRBV6-5,CASSYSKVAGDEQFF
TRBJ2-5,15,TRBV5-6,CASSLVAGGRETQYF
TRBJ2-4,14,TRBV20-1,CSARLSGQQNIQYF
TRBJ2-6,14,TRBV4-1,CASSWRSGANVLTF
TRBJ2-5,13,TRBV12-3/TRBV12-4,CASSLGRVETQYF
TRBJ2-1,13,TRBV11-2,CASSSTGLAGGFF